The clone carrying this TCR beta chain was detected a few times. This entry is derived from a study of cytomegalovirus exposure and HLA in healthy donors. Study-level background: Clustering assigned around 77% of the 350 to 400 genotyped donors to the Caucasian-associated ancestry cluster.

The PCR had 60 Vbeta and 13 Jbeta primers. Method: immunoSEQ multiplex PCR; TCRdb's copy keeps in-frame clones and lacks some. The sample has 100,000 to 150,000 clones, roughly 9.6% seen once. The CDR3 covers 16 residues. Germline CDR1 SGHVS, CDR2 FNYEAQ. V lost 5 bases and J 4 bases, leaving 18 bases between the germline ends. Samples came from healthy bone marrow donors. Sequenced material: PBMCs. The clonotype was recovered from a woman aged 40 to 55 in good health and CMV-seropositive. J is TRBJ1-3 and V is TRBV7-6; D unresolved. The CDR3, as DNA: TGTGCCAGCAGCCCCCGCCCTGAGGGTTACGGAAACACCATATATTTT. Translating it yields CASSPRPEGYGNTIYF.